Reported below is one T cell receptor beta chain. The repertoire was sequenced with immunoSEQ multiplex PCR; TCRdb's copy has only in-frame clones and lacks some. The top ten hold approximately 0.35% of the sample, which has 2 million to 3 million clones, more than 85% seen once. This sample stems from a study of shared clonotypes between healthy human individuals. The CDR3 is 20 residues long. Each of the donors was a healthy adult who was HIV-negative and had not had a recent acute infection or vaccination. The source material was naive CD4+ T cells from PBMCs. Subset meaning: CD45RA+ positively selected. The chain recombines TRBV7-5 with TRBJ2-2; the table names TRBD2, a call not compared with the DNA. TRBV7-5 constitutes a pseudogene. The origin of this receptor is a young man in good health. Some clones in this sample may be carry-over from other donors' samples. CDR3 DNA sequence: TGTGCCAGAAGCCTACCTTCCGAGTCAGGGCTAGCGGAGGACCCCGGGGAGCTGTTTTTT. It is translated as CARSLPSESGLAEDPGELFF.